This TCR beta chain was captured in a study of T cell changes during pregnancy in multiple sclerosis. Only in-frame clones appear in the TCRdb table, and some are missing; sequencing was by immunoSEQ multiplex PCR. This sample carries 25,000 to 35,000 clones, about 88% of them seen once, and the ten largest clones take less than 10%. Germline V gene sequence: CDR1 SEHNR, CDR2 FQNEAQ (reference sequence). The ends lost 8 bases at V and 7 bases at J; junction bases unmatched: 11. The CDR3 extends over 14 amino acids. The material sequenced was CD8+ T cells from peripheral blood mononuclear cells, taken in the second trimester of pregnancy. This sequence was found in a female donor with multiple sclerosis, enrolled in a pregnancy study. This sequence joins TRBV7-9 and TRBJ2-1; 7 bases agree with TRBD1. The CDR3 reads CASEHRDSVNEQFF. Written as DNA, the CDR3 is TGTGCCAGCGAACACCGGGACAGCGTTAATGAGCAGTTCTTC. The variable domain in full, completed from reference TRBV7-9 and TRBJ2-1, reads DTGVSQNPRHKITKRGQNVTFRCDPISEHNRLYWYRQTLGQGPEFLTYFQNEAQLEKSRLLSDRFSAERPKGSFSTLEIQRTEQGDSAMYLCASEHRDSVNEQFFGPGTRLTVL.